Following are 30 T cell receptor beta chains from one sample sequenced in a study of T cells in Graves' hyperthyroidism and ophthalmopathy. TCR beta CDR3 sequences were amplified from RNA transcripts. A first-round RT-PCR of the TCR CDR3 used the HTBI primer set. TCRdb redid the calling of the multiplex PCR reads with MiXCR, one entry per CDR3 protein. The sample lists 450,000 to 700,000 distinct CDR3 sequences, around 42% occurring once. Specimen: peripheral blood or thyroid tissue (not recorded which). The receptors here all came from an adult woman with Graves' disease, either hyperthyroidism or ophthalmopathy (not recorded which).

This sequence joins TRBV18 and TRBJ1-5; D unresolved. CDR1 is KGHSH and CDR2 is LQKENI in the germline V gene. This CDR3 spans 15 amino acids. Trimming left V 2 bases short and J 6 bases short, with 14 bases between. Here the CDR3 reads CASSPGSRRVQPQHF. CDR3 coding DNA: TGTGCCAGCTCACCAGGTTCCAGGCGAGTTCAGCCCCAGCATTTT.

The V gene is TRBV7-8, the J gene TRBJ1-5, with TRBD1 identical over 8 bases. V lost 1 base and J lost 9; bases outside the gene matches: 11. CDR1 is SGHVS, CDR2 FQNEAQ, per germline. The length of the CDR3 is 16 residues. The CDR3 region is CASSLVGGRGRGPQHF. The DNA for the CDR3 is TGTGCCAGCAGCTTAGTCGGCGGCAGGGGGCGAGGGCCCCAGCATTTT.

This clonotype was picked up one time. This may be a read error, as it is one base from a much larger clone. V usage is TRBV5-6 and J usage is TRBJ2-6; tentative D call: TRBD2 (6 bases). The CDR3 has 17 amino acids. The germline gives CDR1 SGHDT, CDR2 YYEEEE. The CDR3 protein is CASSTLRGSSGANVLAF. The CDR3 DNA sequence: TGTGCCAGCAGCACCCTGCGGGGATCCTCTGGGGCCAACGTCCTGGCTTTC.

This clonotype was observed a few times. Sequence at one end of the junction differs from germline and may be a read error. V and J are TRBV10-3 and TRBJ2-5; the D call may be TRBD1 or TRBD2 (5 bases each). The length of the CDR3 is 14 residues. Germline CDR1 reads ENHRY; CDR2 reads SYGVKD. Here the CDR3 DNA reads TGTGCCAGCAGTGAACTAGACAGACAAGAGACCCAGTACTTC. Residues: CASSELDRQETQYF.

The CDR3 nucleotides read TGTGCCAGCAGGGTTGACAGATCCGGGGCCAACGTCCTGACTTTC. Translating gives CASRVDRSGANVLTF. This rearrangement joins TRBV2 to TRBJ2-6; a possible D gene is TRBD1 (5 bases). This CDR3 has 15 amino acids. Germline CDR1 SNHLY, CDR2 FYNNEI. The V end was cut by 6 bases, the J end by 4 bases, with 13 bases between.

This clonotype was observed at least ten times. The chain combines TRBV5-4 with TRBJ2-7, with 11 bases matching TRBD2. The CDR3 is made up of 16 amino acids. J lost 5 bases, V lost 4 bases, and 11 bases had no gene match. CDR1 is SGHNT, CDR2 YYREEE, per germline (reference sequence). The CDR3 loop reads CASSALLAGGAHEQYF. DNA of the CDR3: TGTGCCAGCAGCGCCCTCCTAGCGGGAGGAGCCCACGAGCAGTACTTC.

At least ten counts were recorded for this clonotype. The V call is TRBV5-6, the J call TRBJ1-1; TRBD1 aligns across 9 bases. The germline V gene has CDR1 SGHDT and CDR2 YYEEEE. J was trimmed by 0 bases and V by 5 bases; bases with no gene match: 5. The CDR3 consists of 15 residues. CDR3 nucleotides: TGTGCCAGCAGATGGGGGACAGGGCTGAACACTGAAGCTTTCTTT. It translates to CASRWGTGLNTEAFF. The variable domain in full, completed from reference TRBV5-6 and TRBJ1-1, reads DAGVTQSPTHLIKTRGQQVTLRCSPKSGHDTVSWYQQALGQGPQFIFQYYEEEERQRGNFPDRFSGHQFPNYSSELNVNALLLGDSALYLCASRWGTGLNTEAFFGQGTRLTVV.

V is TRBV7-8 and J is TRBJ1-1; 8 nucleotides align to TRBD1. J was trimmed by 12 bases and V by 5 bases; bases with no gene match: 11. Germline V gene lookup returns CDR1 SGHVS and CDR2 FQNEAQ. This CDR3 region has 13 residues. CDR3 nucleotides: TGTGCCAGCAGCACCGACAGGGGAGGGCTGACTTTCTTT. Translated: CASSTDRGGLTFF.

The rearrangement joins TRBV6-1 to TRBJ1-5; the match to TRBD1 covers 9 bases. V was clipped by 6 bases and J by 0 bases; unmatched bases: 3. CDR3 length: 15 amino acids. The germline gives CDR1 MNHNS, CDR2 SASEGT. The CDR3 protein is CASRGQGISNQPQHF. As DNA, the CDR3 is TGTGCCAGCAGAGGACAGGGGATTAGCAATCAGCCCCAGCATTTT.

The V and J genes are TRBV7-8 and TRBJ2-7; no clear D gene. This CDR3 is built from 8 residues. Looked up from germline, CDR1 is SGHVS and CDR2 is FQNEAQ. Trimming pared 11 bases from V and 5 bases from J, leaving 4 bases between. The chain's CDR3 is CASHEQYF. Written as DNA, the CDR3 is TGTGCCTCACACGAGCAGTACTTC. Using reference TRBV7-8 and TRBJ2-7 for the parts outside the CDR3, the full variable domain is GAGVSQSPRYKVAKRGQDVALRCDPISGHVSLFWYQQALGQGPEFLTYFQNEAQLDKSGLPSDRFFAERPEGSVSTLKIQRTQQEDSAVYLCASHEQYFGPGTRLTVT.

The sample holds many counts of this clonotype. The chain couples TRBV20-1 to TRBJ1-5; D might be TRBD1 (5 bases). Trimming left V 5 bases short and J 1 base short, with 9 bases between. The germline V gene encodes CDR1 DFQATT and CDR2 SNEGSKA (reference sequence). This CDR3 is built from 13 residues. The CDR3, as DNA: TGCAGTGCTGTCCGGGACAGCAATCAGCCCCAGCATTTT. Its protein product is CSAVRDSNQPQHF.

V usage is TRBV20-1 and J usage is TRBJ1-2; possible D gene TRBD1, 5 bases. Germline assignment: CDR1 DFQATT and CDR2 SNEGSKA (reference sequence). The CDR3 has 16 residues. Trimming shortened V by 6 bases and J by 5 bases, and 25 bases separated the two germline ends. CDR3 bases: TGCAGTGCCAGCAGTTCCGGGGGACGGGAGGTTTATGGCTACACCTTC. Amino acids: CSASSSGGREVYGYTF.

The rearrangement links TRBV7-9 to TRBJ1-5; D perhaps matches TRBD1 (5 bases). The CDR3 runs 15 residues. The V and J ends lost 5 bases and 4 bases respectively, with 15 bases between them. Germline CDR1 and CDR2: SEHNR and FQNEAQ (reference sequence). CDR3 nucleotide sequence: TGTGCCAGCAGCGTAGATGGCAGGGAGAATCAGCCCCAGCATTTT. This encodes CASSVDGRENQPQHF.

This clonotype has just one count. V and J are TRBV5-1 and TRBJ1-4; weak D call: TRBD1 (5 bases). This CDR3 comprises 15 residues. V lost 4 bases, J lost 3 bases, and 13 bases lay in between. Germline-derived CDR1 and CDR2 are SGHRS and YFSETQ. This chain's CDR3 is CASSTPGTSNEKLFF. In nucleotides, the CDR3 is TGCGCCAGCAGCACTCCAGGGACTTCTAATGAAAAACTGTTTTTT.

This clonotype was picked up many times. The chain recombines TRBV25-1 with TRBJ1-3; D is undetermined. The CDR3 covers 15 residues. Trimming took 7 bases from V and 0 from J, leaving 13 bases between them. The germline CDR1 and CDR2 sequences are MGHDK and SYGVNS. For the CDR3, the DNA is TGTGCCAGCACCCAATCGAGTTTCTCTGGAAACACCATATATTTT. This sequence encodes CASTQSSFSGNTIYF.

This clonotype was seen ten or more times. This chain connects TRBV5-1 to TRBJ2-7; 9 positions agree with TRBD1. After removal of 7 bases from V and 3 bases from J, the junction contained 8 bases not matched to a gene. The germline V gene encodes CDR1 SGHRS and CDR2 YFSETQ. The CDR3 length is 14 residues. Written as DNA, the CDR3 is TGCGCCAGCCAGGCACAGGGGGCTGTCTACGAGCAGTACTTC. Translated, it gives CASQAQGAVYEQYF.

The chain links TRBV7-3 to TRBJ2-2; TRBD2 matches 9 bases. V shed 0 bases, J shed 7 bases, and the junction held 3 bases outside the gene matches. The CDR3 spans 15 residues. Germline assignment: CDR1 SGHTA and CDR2 FQGTGA. CDR3 sequence reads: CASSLTSGSIGELFF. DNA for the CDR3: TGTGCCAGCAGCTTAACTAGCGGGAGTATCGGGGAGCTGTTTTTT. The variable domain in full, with the rest retrieved from reference TRBV7-3 and TRBJ2-2, is GAGVSQTPSNKVTEKGKYVELRCDPISGHTALYWYRQSLGQGPEFLIYFQGTGAADDSGLPNDRFFAVRPEGSVSTLKIQRTERGDSAVYLCASSLTSGSIGELFFGEGSRLTVL.

About this clonotype: A much larger clone lies one base from this, so it may be a read error. The conserved phenylalanine or tryptophan is not found at the CDR3 terminus, so this likely reflects a read error. The V call is TRBV5-1, the J call TRBJ1-2; the D gene is possibly TRBD1 (6 bases). Germline CDR1 reads SGHRS; CDR2 reads YFSETQ. The germline V and J ends were trimmed by 3 bases and 4 bases, with 13 bases remaining between them. This CDR3 is 14 amino acids long. CDR3 in DNA: TGCGCCAGCAGCTATGGGGGGGGCCTCTATGGCTACACCCTC. Amino acids: CASSYGGGLYGYTL.

In this sample, this clonotype turned up many times. The V gene is TRBV10-3, the J gene TRBJ2-2; TRBD2 matches 9 bases. The germline gives CDR1 ENHRY, CDR2 SYGVKD. There are 16 residues in the CDR3. V lost 2 bases, J lost 1 base, and 2 bases stayed unmatched. The CDR3 DNA reads TGTGCCATCAGTGAGCAAGCGGGGGGGAACACCGGGGAGCTGTTTTTT. Amino acid sequence: CAISEQAGGNTGELFF.

On this clonotype: A read error is possible here, since a much larger clone lies one base away. The chain is built from TRBV6-1 and TRBJ1-3; no clear D gene. There are 13 residues in the CDR3. Germline V gene data show CDR1 as MNHNS and CDR2 as SASEGT. The chain's CDR3 is CAGSRFGGNTIYF. CDR3 DNA: TGTGCCGGCAGCCGATTCGGGGGAAACACCATATATTTT.

This clonotype was counted at least ten times. The CDR3 spells CSVEPGLALQTQYF. DNA for the CDR3: TGCAGCGTTGAACCCGGACTAGCTTTACAGACCCAGTACTTC. The J gene is TRBJ2-5, the V gene TRBV29-1; 8 positions match TRBD2. This CDR3 region has 14 residues. V was clipped by 2 bases and J by 6 bases; unmatched bases: 8. Germline V lookup: CDR1 SQVTM, CDR2 ANQGSEA.

This chain joins TRBV29-1 and TRBJ2-3; D possibly uses TRBD1 or TRBD2 (5 bases each). The CDR3 runs to 11 residues. Germline assignment: CDR1 SQVTM and CDR2 ANQGSEA. The germline V and J ends were trimmed by 2 bases and 7 bases, with 7 bases remaining between them. CDR3 sequence reads: CSVEWGNTQYF. DNA for the CDR3: TGCAGCGTTGAATGGGGGAATACGCAGTATTTT.

The chain couples TRBV2 to TRBJ2-7, with D possibly matching TRBD2 (6 bases). The length of the CDR3 is 14 residues. Germline CDR1 reads SNHLY; CDR2 reads FYNNEI. V lost 3 bases to trimming and J lost 3 bases, with 12 bases between them. Here the CDR3 reads CASSDGLALYEQYF. The CDR3 DNA is TGTGCCAGCAGTGATGGTCTAGCGCTCTACGAGCAGTACTTC.

This clonotype was picked up many times. The chain joins TRBV19 to TRBJ2-7; D unclear. CDR3 length: 14 amino acids. Germline values: CDR1 LNHDA, CDR2 SQIVND (reference sequence). Trimming cost V 3 bases and J 5 bases, with 14 bases left between them. CDR3 in amino acids: CASSMANERNEQYF. In DNA, the CDR3 is TGTGCCAGTAGTATGGCAAACGAGCGAAACGAGCAGTACTTC.

The rearrangement links TRBV5-1 to TRBJ1-2, with 8 bases lining up with TRBD1. This CDR3 has 15 residues. With V trimmed by 4 bases and J by 6 bases, 11 bases remained unmatched. Looked up from germline, CDR1 is SGHRS and CDR2 is YFSETQ. CDR3 loop: CASSQDRGLENGYTF. The DNA for the CDR3 is TGCGCCAGCAGCCAAGACAGGGGACTGGAAAATGGCTACACCTTC.

This clonotype was seen only a few times. The rearrangement joins TRBV19 to TRBJ2-2; 10 nucleotides match TRBD2. The CDR3 is 18 residues long. CDR1 is LNHDA, CDR2 SQIVND, per germline (reference sequence). Trimming at V came to 1 base and at J to 5 bases, leaving 10 bases not matched to a gene. The CDR3 DNA is TGTGCCAGTAGTATAGGGGGGGCTAGCGGGAGAAAAACCGGGGAGCTGTTTTTT. Its protein is CASSIGGASGRKTGELFF. Drawing the rest from reference TRBV19 and TRBJ2-2, the complete variable domain is DGGITQSPKYLFRKEGQNVTLSCEQNLNHDAMYWYRQDPGQGLRLIYYSQIVNDFQKGDIAEGYSVSREKKESFPLTVTSAQKNPTAFYLCASSIGGASGRKTGELFFGEGSRLTVL.

This clonotype was recorded many times. This chain joins TRBV12-3 or TRBV12-4 and TRBJ1-1; unclear D gene. Trimming removed 5 bases at V and 0 bases at J, with 10 bases between. The CDR3 sequence is 14 residues long. The CDR3 protein is CASSPQSMNTEAFF. In DNA, the CDR3 is TGTGCCAGCAGTCCACAGTCGATGAACACTGAAGCTTTCTTT.

J is TRBJ1-2 and V is TRBV20-1; 7 bases align to TRBD1. This CDR3 has 13 amino acids. V was clipped by 2 bases and J by 4 bases; unmatched bases: 4. Germline V gene sequence: CDR1 DFQATT, CDR2 SNEGSKA (reference sequence). CDR3 nucleotides: TGCAGTGCTAGACGACCAGGGGGCTATGGCTACACCTTC. Amino acids: CSARRPGGYGYTF.

The rearrangement uses TRBV29-1 and TRBJ1-1; D gene uncertain. Per germline, CDR1 SQVTM and CDR2 ANQGSEA. Trimming took 5 bases from V and 2 from J, leaving 9 bases between them. The CDR3 runs 12 residues. CDR3 loop: CSVTAYNTEAFF. Written as DNA, the CDR3 is TGCAGCGTTACTGCATATAACACTGAAGCTTTCTTT.

The rearrangement links TRBV20-1 to TRBJ1-1; D perhaps matches TRBD1 (5 bases). This CDR3 has 13 amino acids. Between the trimmed V and J ends, which lost 4 bases and 1 base, there was a span of 10 bases. Germline V gives CDR1 DFQATT, CDR2 SNEGSKA (reference sequence). The CDR3 DNA sequence: TGCAGTGCTACGCAGGGATCGAACACTGAAGCTTTCTTT. This translates into CSATQGSNTEAFF.